The entry below describes one T cell receptor (beta chain). This record comes from a study of blood T cell repertoires in COVID-19. For the study at large: What the recovered Cohort 3 donors had was two negative PCRs, clearance, or symptom resolution.

Individuals aged roughly 18 to 100 years were recruited from fewer than 25 US areas. The protocol was immunoSEQ multiplex PCR, while the TCRdb copy is restricted to in-frame clones and leaves out a portion. The data contain under 150,000 clones, under 90% of them seen just once; the ten biggest clones take up roughly 3.9%. V shed 2 bases and J 8 bases; nucleotides not matched to a gene: 12. The CDR3 totals 16 residues. CDR1 is GTSNPN and CDR2 is SVGIG in the germline V gene (reference sequence). The sample taken for sequencing was PBMCs or T cells enriched from blood (not recorded which). V is TRBV30 and J is TRBJ2-1, with 10 bases fitting TRBD2. The receptor was derived from a man aged 50-59 years in a cohort exposed to, infected with or recovered from COVID-19 (not recorded which). CDR3 loop: CAWSSRLAGRVDEQFF. The CDR3 region has the DNA TGTGCCTGGAGTTCCCGACTAGCGGGCCGGGTCGATGAGCAGTTCTTC. The whole variable domain, filled in from reference TRBV30 and TRBJ2-1, reads SQTIHQWPATLVQPVGSPLSLECTVEGTSNPNLYWYRQAAGRGLQLLFYSVGIGQISSEVPQNLSASRPQDRQFILSSKKLLLSDSGFYLCAWSSRLAGRVDEQFFGPGTRLTVL.